Shown below are 15 T cell receptor beta chains from a single sample sequenced in a study of blood T cell repertoires in COVID-19. Clones were sequenced by immunoSEQ multiplex PCR, and TCRdb holds only the in-frame ones, with some missing. The data contain about 110,000 clones, 70% to 80% of them singletons. The sequencing input was peripheral blood. The receptors here all came from a man older than 75 with COVID-19, enrolled during active disease.

This chain connects TRBV5-1 to TRBJ2-3; 9 bases map to TRBD1. The CDR3 covers 15 residues. V was pared by 3 bases and J by 2 bases, with 4 bases of the junction left unmatched. The V gene's germline CDR1 is SGHRS and CDR2 YFSETQ. The CDR3 DNA sequence: TGCGCCAGCAGCTCAGGGACAGGGCCCACAGATACGCAGTATTTT. Its translation is CASSSGTGPTDTQYF. The full variable domain, in which reference TRBV5-1 and TRBJ2-3 provide the parts outside the CDR3, is KAGVTQTPRYLIKTRGQQVTLSCSPISGHRSVSWYQQTPGQGLQFLFEYFSETQRNKGNFPGRFSGRQFSNSRSEMNVSTLELGDSALYLCASSSGTGPTDTQYFGPGTRLTVL.

The rearrangement uses TRBV5-1 and TRBJ1-4; D may be TRBD1 (5 bases). The CDR3 has 16 residues. Trimming removed 0 bases from V and 0 bases from J, with 9 bases in between. Germline CDR1 is SGHRS and CDR2 is YFSETQ. The CDR3 nucleotides are TGCGCCAGCAGCTTGGGGTTGACAGCAACTAATGAAAAACTGTTTTTT. Residues: CASSLGLTATNEKLFF.

The chain carries TRBV28 and TRBJ1-1; 9 nucleotides line up with TRBD1. Germline V gene sequence: CDR1 MDHEN, CDR2 SYDVKM. V dropped 3 bases and J dropped 5; count of bases not matched to a gene: 10. The CDR3 length is 16 residues. This CDR3 reads CASSFPPTTGGTEAFF. CDR3 nucleotides: TGTGCCAGCAGTTTTCCCCCCACGACAGGGGGAACTGAAGCTTTCTTT.

The rearrangement links TRBV7-9 to TRBJ1-2; 7 nucleotides agree with TRBD1. Germline-derived CDR1 and CDR2 are SEHNR and FQNEAQ (reference sequence). The CDR3 covers 16 residues. The J segment lost 7 bases and the V segment lost 1 base, leaving 12 bases of the junction unmatched. Here the CDR3 reads CASSLGAGGQISGYTF. CDR3 in DNA: TGTGCCAGCAGCTTAGGGGCAGGGGGACAGATCAGTGGCTACACCTTC.

CDR3 sequence: CAISTTLGNSYNEQFF. The CDR3 DNA follows: TGTGCCATCAGTACAACTCTCGGGAATAGCTACAATGAGCAGTTCTTC. This rearrangement joins TRBV10-3 to TRBJ2-1, with D possibly being TRBD2 (5 bases). The CDR3 is 16 amino acids. Germline CDR1 ENHRY, CDR2 SYGVKD. With 5 bases removed from V and 3 bases from J, the gap between germline ends came to 17 bases.

CDR3 amino acids: CASSFGTGSTQYF. CDR3 coding DNA: TGTGCCAGCAGTTTCGGGACCGGGAGTACGCAGTATTTT. The V and J genes are TRBV6-6 and TRBJ2-3; D is perhaps TRBD2 (6 bases). From germline, CDR1 is MNHNY and CDR2 SVGAGI (reference sequence). The V end was cut by 4 bases, the J end by 8 bases, with 13 bases between. The CDR3 has 13 residues.

Points on this clone: The sample contains more than one DNA sequence encoding this CDR3. V is TRBV28 and J is TRBJ1-4; no reliable D call. Trimming took 5 bases from V and 0 from J, leaving 10 bases between them. Per the germline V gene, CDR1 is MDHEN and CDR2 is SYDVKM. The CDR3 is 15 residues long. CDR3: CASSPLVATNEKLFF. The CDR3 DNA sequence: TGTGCCAGCAGTCCACTAGTTGCAACTAATGAAAAACTGTTTTTT.

The rearrangement joins TRBV5-5 to TRBJ2-5, with D tentatively TRBD1 (5 bases). CDR3 length: 15 amino acids. Per the germline V gene, CDR1 is SGHKS and CDR2 is YYEKEE (reference sequence). V lost 0 bases to trimming and J lost 0 bases, with 9 bases between them. The CDR3 here is CASSLDRSYQETQYF. For the CDR3, the DNA is TGTGCCAGCAGCTTGGACAGGTCCTACCAAGAGACCCAGTACTTC.

The rearrangement uses TRBV7-3 and TRBJ2-3; D is perhaps TRBD2 (6 bases). The V end lost 5 bases, the J end lost 0 bases, and 12 bases lay between the germline ends. CDR1 and CDR2 (germline): SGHTA, FQGTGA. The CDR3 has 15 residues. The CDR3: CASSPGVASTDTQYF. The CDR3 region has the DNA TGTGCCAGCAGCCCGGGGGTAGCTAGCACAGATACGCAGTATTTT.

This chain uses TRBV7-8 with TRBJ2-1, with TRBD2 matching 11 bases. V shed 3 bases and J 0 bases; nucleotides not matched to a gene: 13. There are 20 residues in the CDR3. Germline lookup yields CDR1 SGHVS and CDR2 FQNEAQ. The CDR3 reads CASSFHLAGGSIYSYNEQFF. Here the CDR3 DNA reads TGTGCCAGCAGCTTCCACCTAGCGGGAGGTTCTATCTACTCCTACAATGAGCAGTTCTTC.

The chain uses TRBV19 and TRBJ2-1, with 9 bases that match TRBD2. The CDR3 loop spans 15 amino acids. V shed 5 bases and J 7 bases; nucleotides not matched to a gene: 9. Germline V gene sequence: CDR1 LNHDA, CDR2 SQIVND (reference sequence). The CDR3 sequence is CASSVRTSEVNEQFF. In nucleotides, the CDR3 is TGTGCCAGTAGTGTACGGACTAGCGAAGTGAATGAGCAGTTCTTC.

CDR3 nucleotides: TGTGCCAGCAGCCCGACTAGCTTTATCTCCTACGAGCAGTACTTC. Amino acids: CASSPTSFISYEQYF. V gene TRBV7-9 combines with J gene TRBJ2-7, with 7 bases matching TRBD2. Germline V CDR1 and CDR2: SEHNR, FQNEAQ (reference sequence). The trim removed 5 bases at V and 0 bases at J, leaving 7 bases unmatched. The CDR3 spans 15 residues. The whole variable domain, filled in from reference TRBV7-9 and TRBJ2-7, reads DTGVSQNPRHKITKRGQNVTFRCDPISEHNRLYWYRQTLGQGPEFLTYFQNEAQLEKSRLLSDRFSAERPKGSFSTLEIQRTEQGDSAMYLCASSPTSFISYEQYFGPGTRLTVT.

This chain joins TRBV18 and TRBJ2-5, with TRBD2 matching over 10 bases. The CDR3 runs to 16 residues. V gave up 5 bases and J gave up 2 bases; unmatched junction bases: 8. Germline values: CDR1 KGHSH, CDR2 LQKENI. CDR3 nucleotides: TGTGCCAGCTCAAGAACCGGGACTAGCGAGCAAGAGACCCAGTACTTC. Its translation: CASSRTGTSEQETQYF.

The chain employs TRBV6-5 and TRBJ2-3; 7 bases are a match to TRBD2. Trimming at V came to 2 bases and at J to 4 bases, leaving 6 bases not matched to a gene. Germline V lookup: CDR1 MNHEY, CDR2 SVGAGI. The CDR3 consists of 15 residues. Written as DNA, the CDR3 is TGTGCCAGCAGTTACCGGGCGGGAGTTGCAGATACGCAGTATTTT. This gives the protein CASSYRAGVADTQYF.

The chain carries TRBV14 and TRBJ1-2; 7 bases are shared with TRBD1. CDR1 is SGHDN, CDR2 FVKESK, per germline. The CDR3 covers 12 residues. V lost 5 bases and J lost 6; bases outside the gene matches: 3. Written as DNA, the CDR3 is TGTGCCAGCAGCAGGACAGGAGATGGCTACACCTTC. This translates into CASSRTGDGYTF. Full variable domain (rest looked up from reference TRBV14 and TRBJ1-2): EAGVTQFPSHSVIEKGQTVTLRCDPISGHDNLYWYRRVMGKEIKFLLHFVKESKQDESGMPNNRFLAERTGGTYSTLKVQPAELEDSGVYFCASSRTGDGYTFGSGTRLTVV.